Each of the 10 T cell receptor beta chains below was sequenced from the same sample in a study of blood T cells in healthy people across ages. Then a second PCR, running roughly 7 to 11 cycles, was carried out with a sample-barcoded 5' primer and a J-beta primer mix. Using its own MiXCR run on the 5' RACE reads, TCRdb lists one record per CDR3 protein. Of 1.4 million or so distinct CDR3 sequences in the sample, 35% to 45% were seen once. The material sequenced was blood. The source of these receptors is a woman aged 18-29 years in good health.

This rearrangement joins TRBV6-2 or TRBV6-3 to TRBJ2-3, with a weak D call TRBD2 (5 bases). Germline CDR1 MNHEY, CDR2 SVGEGT. The CDR3 is made up of 16 amino acids. V dropped 6 bases and J dropped 5 bases, with 21 bases sitting between them. CDR3 sequence reads: CASRMSARMRVDTQYF. CDR3 bases: TGTGCCAGCAGAATGTCGGCCAGGATGCGGGTAGATACGCAGTATTTT.

This clonotype was recorded at least ten times. This chain connects TRBV29-1 to TRBJ2-7, with D maybe TRBD1 (5 bases). V shed 6 bases and J shed 2 bases, with 8 bases lying between them. Per the germline V gene, CDR1 is SQVTM and CDR2 is ANQGSEA. The CDR3 has 11 amino acids. The CDR3 spells CSVGATYEQYF. For the CDR3, the DNA is TGCAGCGTAGGGGCCACCTACGAGCAGTACTTC.

This clonotype showed up just a few times. The gene calls are TRBV7-9 and TRBJ2-7, with D possibly matching TRBD2 (6 bases). The ends were cut back, 5 bases at V and 0 bases at J, with 17 bases in the middle. This CDR3 spans 16 amino acids. The germline CDR1 and CDR2 sequences are SEHNR and FQNEAQ (reference sequence). Written as DNA, the CDR3 is TGTGCCAGCAGCACCCCTAGCGCCTCCATCTCCTACGAGCAGTACTTC. It is translated as CASSTPSASISYEQYF. Looking up the rest from reference TRBV7-9 and TRBJ2-7 gives the full variable domain: DTGVSQNPRHKITKRGQNVTFRCDPISEHNRLYWYRQTLGQGPEFLTYFQNEAQLEKSRLLSDRFSAERPKGSFSTLEIQRTEQGDSAMYLCASSTPSASISYEQYFGPGTRLTVT.

The chain carries TRBV27 and TRBJ2-5; perhaps D is TRBD1 or TRBD2 (5 bases each). The DNA matches TRBJ2-4 better at its end, which makes the J call doubtful. The CDR3 has 14 amino acids. Germline CDR1 MNHEY, CDR2 SMNVEV (reference sequence). CDR3 coding DNA: TGTGCCAGCAGTTTAGTGGGACGCCAAAACATTCAGTACTTC. It is translated as CASSLVGRQNIQYF.

The chain joins TRBV6-2 or TRBV6-3 to TRBJ2-5; 7 bases map to TRBD2. Germline V lookup: CDR1 MNHEY, CDR2 SVGEGT. The CDR3 is 15 residues long. The J segment lost 11 bases and the V segment lost 2 bases, leaving 14 bases of the junction unmatched. In nucleotides, the CDR3 is TGTGCCAGCAGTTACGGGACTACGTCTCAGAATGAGCAGTACTTC. This translates into CASSYGTTSQNEQYF.

This rearrangement joins TRBV20-1 to TRBJ2-5; 10 bases line up with TRBD2. CDR3 length equals 13 residues. The germline V gene encodes CDR1 DFQATT and CDR2 SNEGSKA (reference sequence). V lost 1 base and J lost 4; bases outside the gene matches: 0. CDR3 sequence reads: CSARASGGETQYF. The CDR3 bases are TGCAGTGCTAGAGCTAGCGGGGGAGAGACCCAGTACTTC.

This clonotype was observed a few times. This chain links TRBV20-1 with TRBJ2-1; D ambiguous. In germline, CDR1 is DFQATT, CDR2 SNEGSKA (reference sequence). The CDR3 has 12 amino acids. Trimming took off 6 bases at V and 4 bases at J, with 10 bases between the two ends. The CDR3 is CSAEQKYNEQFF. As DNA, the CDR3 is TGCAGTGCAGAACAGAAGTACAATGAGCAGTTCTTC.

Comment on this clonotype: The junction departs from the called germline gene at one end, perhaps through a read error. This chain joins TRBV6-5 and TRBJ2-2; tentatively, D is TRBD1 or TRBD2 (5 bases each). Germline V lookup: CDR1 MNHEY, CDR2 SVGAGI. This CDR3 contains 14 residues. This chain's CDR3 is CACRAGTVTGELFF. The DNA of the CDR3 is TGTGCCTGCAGGGCCGGGACGGTGACCGGGGAGCTGTTTTTT.

This clonotype was detected a few times. This chain links TRBV7-3 with TRBJ2-3, with 10 bases matching TRBD2. V was clipped by 1 base and J by 0 bases; unmatched bases: 7. The CDR3 loop spans 18 amino acids. Germline lookup yields CDR1 SGHTA and CDR2 FQGTGA. CDR3 amino acids: CASSLMPGLAASTDTQYF. CDR3 DNA: TGTGCCAGCAGCTTAATGCCTGGACTAGCGGCTAGCACAGATACGCAGTATTTT.

The chain joins TRBV7-2 to TRBJ2-5; 7 bases agree with TRBD1. The V gene end was trimmed by 3 bases and the J gene end by 2 bases; junction bases not matched to a gene: 9. The CDR3 has 16 amino acids. Germline V gives CDR1 SGHTA, CDR2 FQGNSA. The DNA of the CDR3 is TGTGCCAGCAGCTTTAACAGGGGCGGCGTTCAAGAGACCCAGTACTTC. The encoded protein is CASSFNRGGVQETQYF.